These T cell receptor beta chains were read from a single sample in a study of identical twins. TCRdb re-analysed the 5' RACE reads in MiXCR, keeping a single row per CDR3 protein. This sample has a few hundred thousand distinct CDR3 sequences, with 7.5% to 10% found just once. The sample also formed part of further work on yellow fever vaccine responses in identical twins.

The source material was PBMCs. These receptors all come from a woman aged 18-29 years in good health. CDR3s include the opening cysteine and the closing phenylalanine or tryptophan. D genes are given only for firm matches. Size tells how often a clone was seen (once, few, many) or the class of an expanded clone, and some rows leave it out.

>TRBV15|many|-|TRBJ2-7
CATSTGPSYEQYF
TGTGCCACCAGCACGGGACCCTCCTACGAGCAGTACTTC
>TRBV12-3/TRBV12-4|-|TRBD1|TRBJ2-5
CASNGQGMSETQYF
TGTGCCAGCAATGGACAGGGGATGTCGGAGACCCAGTACTTC
>TRBV20-1|few|-|TRBJ2-2
CSALEGFSNTGELFF
TGCAGTGCTCTCGAGGGGTTTTCTAACACCGGGGAGCTGTTTTTT
>TRBV12-3/TRBV12-4|many|-|TRBJ2-3
CASSPGVPTDTQYF
TGTGCCAGCAGCCCGGGAGTCCCCACAGATACGCAGTATTTT
>TRBV6-1|-|TRBD2|TRBJ2-7
CASSPRPTGTSGLGEQYF
TGTGCCAGCAGTCCACGCCCCACCGGGACTAGCGGTTTGGGGGAGCAGTACTTC
>TRBV9|few|TRBD1|TRBJ2-7
CASSVAGGQGRYEQYF
TGTGCCAGCAGCGTAGCTGGGGGACAGGGGCGCTACGAGCAGTACTTC
>TRBV7-2|many|TRBD2|TRBJ2-3
CASRAGTSVDTQYF
TGTGCCAGCAGGGCCGGGACTAGCGTGGATACGCAGTATTTT
>TRBV29-1|few|-|TRBJ1-2
CSVEGGDTLYGYTF
TGCAGCGTTGAGGGGGGGGACACCCTCTATGGCTACACCTTC
>TRBV7-2|-|TRBD1|TRBJ2-7
CASSWRRAGGSYEQYF
TGTGCCAGCAGCTGGCGGCGGGCAGGGGGCTCCTACGAGCAGTACTTC
>TRBV15|few|-|TRBJ1-2
CATSRDVQGSGYTF
TGTGCCACCAGCAGAGATGTGCAGGGAAGCGGCTACACCTTC
>TRBV20-1|-|-|TRBJ2-2
CSARPAQGRTGELFF
TGCAGTGCTAGACCGGCACAGGGACGGACCGGGGAGCTGTTTTTT
>TRBV29-1|-|TRBD2|TRBJ2-2
CSVGPSGGAGTGELFF
TGCAGCGTTGGCCCTAGCGGGGGGGCCGGCACCGGGGAGCTGTTTTTT
>TRBV4-1|many|-|TRBJ2-3
CASSQPDSARTDTQYF
TGCGCCAGCAGCCAACCGGACTCCGCACGCACAGATACGCAGTATTTT
>TRBV29-1|-|-|TRBJ1-1
CSVAGYNTEAFF
TGCAGCGTTGCAGGTTATAACACTGAAGCTTTCTTT
>TRBV10-3|few|TRBD1|TRBJ2-2
CATALIWTGNTGELFF
TGTGCCACCGCCCTTATCTGGACAGGGAACACCGGGGAGCTGTTTTTT
>TRBV6-5|many|-|TRBJ2-7
CASSYSIETLYEQYF
TGTGCCAGCAGTTACTCGATTGAGACGTTATACGAGCAGTACTTC
>TRBV27|few|-|TRBJ1-1
CASSQRGGIKAFF
TGTGCCAGCAGTCAACGCGGCGGGATTAAGGCTTTCTTT
>TRBV12-3/TRBV12-4|few|TRBD1|TRBJ2-7
CASSSDRDRDPYEQYF
TGTGCCAGCAGTTCCGACCGGGACAGGGACCCCTACGAGCAGTACTTC